Below, 31 T cell receptor beta chains from the same sample are listed, as sequenced in a study of cytomegalovirus exposure and HLA in healthy donors. The PCR ran on 60 Vbeta and 13 Jbeta primers. The data were produced by immunoSEQ multiplex PCR, yet TCRdb's version contains in-frame clones alone and is incomplete. Altogether 150,000 to 200,000 clones are present, roughly 65% being singletons, with the ten largest covering around 4.3%. The sequenced sample consisted of PBMCs. Every receptor here comes from a young woman in good health and CMV-seropositive.

A few counts support this clone. The rearrangement joins TRBV19 to TRBJ2-1, with 9 bases aligning to TRBD1. CDR3 size: 14 residues. In germline, CDR1 is LNHDA, CDR2 SQIVND (reference sequence). Germline trimming cut 8 bases from V and 4 bases from J; bases unmatched to any gene: 6. The CDR3 loop is CASSTGGWYNEQFF. The CDR3, as DNA: TGTGCCAGTTCCACAGGGGGCTGGTACAATGAGCAGTTCTTC.

The chain joins TRBV29-1 to TRBJ1-6, with 7 bases matching TRBD1. Unmatched junction bases numbered 13, after V lost 5 bases and J lost 12 bases. Per the germline V gene, CDR1 is SQVTM and CDR2 is ANQGSEA. The CDR3 length is 14 residues. The CDR3 reads CSVRYGTASEPLHF. In DNA, the CDR3 is TGCAGCGTTCGTTACGGGACAGCAAGTGAACCCCTCCACTTT.

In nucleotides, the CDR3 is TGTGCCAGCAGTCACTATAGCGGGTACTCCTACAATGAGCAGTTCTTC. Translating it yields CASSHYSGYSYNEQFF. This sequence joins TRBV6-6 and TRBJ2-1; TRBD2 aligns across 7 bases. Trimming cost V 5 bases and J 0 bases; bases outside gene matches: 7. The germline V gene encodes CDR1 MNHNY and CDR2 SVGAGI (reference sequence). This CDR3 region has 16 residues.

The genes are TRBV28 and TRBJ2-1, with 9 bases aligning to TRBD1. Germline CDR1 MDHEN, CDR2 SYDVKM. This CDR3 spans 17 amino acids. Unmatched junction bases numbered 11, after V lost 6 bases and J lost 2 bases. CDR3 residues: CASSKDKQGATYNEQFF. In DNA form, the CDR3 reads TGTGCCAGCAGCAAGGACAAACAGGGGGCTACCTACAATGAGCAGTTCTTC. Combining the CDR3 with reference TRBV28 and TRBJ2-1 gives the whole variable domain DVKVTQSSRYLVKRTGEKVFLECVQDMDHENMFWYRQDPGLGLRLIYFSYDVKMKEKGDIPEGYSVSREKKERFSLILESASTNQTSMYLCASSKDKQGATYNEQFFGPGTRLTVL.

This chain links TRBV2 with TRBJ2-7, with 10 bases identical to TRBD2. The CDR3 totals 13 residues. Germline CDR1 SNHLY, CDR2 FYNNEI. Unmatched junction bases numbered 3, after V lost 9 bases and J lost 1 base. As DNA, the CDR3 is TGTGCCAGTAGGACTAGCGGATCCTACGAGCAGTACTTC. Translation gives CASRTSGSYEQYF.

The chain has TRBV21-1 and TRBJ2-5; the tabulated D call, TRBD1, remains unverified against the DNA. TRBV21-1 is annotated as a pseudogene. There are 14 residues in the CDR3. In DNA, the CDR3 is TGTGCCAGCAGCGCAGGACAGGCACAAGAGACCCAGTACTTC. Translating gives CASSAGQAQETQYF.

This chain links TRBV4-1 with TRBJ2-3; 11 positions agree with TRBD2. The germline V gene has CDR1 MGHRA and CDR2 YSYEKL. With 4 bases clipped from V and 4 bases from J, the junction kept 10 bases outside the gene matches. The CDR3 contains 17 residues. DNA of the CDR3: TGCGCCAGCAGCCTGAGGGGTAGCGGGGGGGCCCCAGATACGCAGTATTTT. It specifies CASSLRGSGGAPDTQYF.

The chain employs TRBV10-3 and TRBJ2-1; perhaps TRBD1 as D (5 bases). This CDR3 comprises 14 residues. The germline V gene encodes CDR1 ENHRY and CDR2 SYGVKD. Trimming took 3 bases from V and 6 from J, leaving 12 bases between them. The CDR3 reads CAISDTGKGNEQFF. Here the CDR3 DNA reads TGTGCCATCAGTGACACAGGAAAGGGCAATGAGCAGTTCTTC.

This clone was seen a few times. The V call is TRBV6-5, the J call TRBJ1-2; 10 bases agree with TRBD1. V was clipped by 10 bases and J by 4 bases; unmatched bases: 9. The CDR3 length is 14 residues. The germline CDR1 and CDR2 sequences are MNHEY and SVGAGI. For the CDR3, the DNA is TGTGCCACATCGGGGACAGGGGCCCCCTATGGCTACACCTTC. It yields the protein CATSGTGAPYGYTF.

Here the CDR3 reads CASSPPAGEDNEQFF. The CDR3, as DNA: TGTGCCAGCAGCCCACCAGCGGGAGAGGACAATGAGCAGTTCTTC. V gene TRBV7-8 combines with J gene TRBJ2-1, with 8 bases that match TRBD2. The CDR3 has 15 amino acids. J was trimmed by 5 bases and V by 5 bases; bases with no gene match: 8. The germline gives CDR1 SGHVS, CDR2 FQNEAQ.

V usage is TRBV19 and J usage is TRBJ2-5, with D possibly being TRBD2 (6 bases). Trimming removed 3 bases from V and 5 bases from J, with 10 bases in between. Looked up from germline, CDR1 is LNHDA and CDR2 is SQIVND (reference sequence). The CDR3 totals 13 residues. This chain's CDR3 is CASSIGLAETQYF. The CDR3 DNA sequence: TGTGCCAGTAGTATTGGCCTAGCGGAGACCCAGTACTTC.

This clone was counted once. The chain has TRBV20-1 and TRBJ1-1; D not resolved. The CDR3 runs to 10 residues. Germline V gene lookup returns CDR1 DFQATT and CDR2 SNEGSKA (reference sequence). V was trimmed by 5 bases and J by 11 bases, leaving 12 bases between them. The CDR3 protein is CSAEYGEAFF. The CDR3 coding sequence is TGCAGTGCTGAGTACGGAGAGGCTTTCTTT.

V and J are TRBV7-2 and TRBJ2-3, with TRBD2 matching over 7 bases. J gave up 0 bases and V 2 bases, and 2 bases lay outside the gene matches. Germline V gene sequence: CDR1 SGHTA, CDR2 FQGNSA. This CDR3 comprises 15 residues. The CDR3 is CASSLSGISTDTQYF. The CDR3 nucleotides are TGTGCCAGCAGCTTAAGCGGGATTAGCACAGATACGCAGTATTTT. The complete variable domain, with remaining parts taken from reference TRBV7-2 and TRBJ2-3, reads GAGVSQSPSNKVTEKGKDVELRCDPISGHTALYWYRQSLGQGLEFLIYFQGNSAPDKSGLPSDRFSAERTGGSVSTLTIQRTQQEDSAVYLCASSLSGISTDTQYFGPGTRLTVL.

V and J are TRBV15 and TRBJ2-7, with a possible D match to TRBD1 (6 bases). V was trimmed by 3 bases and J by 4 bases, leaving 16 bases between them. The CDR3 covers 15 residues. CDR1 is LNHNV and CDR2 is YYDKDF in the germline V gene (reference sequence). The CDR3 sequence: CATSSSRGTGYEQYF. CDR3 DNA: TGTGCCACCAGCAGTAGCAGGGGAACAGGATACGAGCAGTACTTC.

This clone was counted only a few times. The chain links TRBV25-1 to TRBJ2-1; 11 bases map to TRBD2. V lost 2 bases and J lost 2; bases outside the gene matches: 5. CDR1 and CDR2 from the germline V gene are MGHDK and SYGVNS. The CDR3 length is 17 residues. CDR3 protein: CASSEGVAGGTYNEQFF. The CDR3 region has the DNA TGTGCCAGCAGTGAAGGGGTAGCGGGGGGGACCTACAATGAGCAGTTCTTC.

This sequence joins TRBV18 and TRBJ1-4; D may be TRBD1 (6 bases). CDR1 is KGHSH, CDR2 LQKENI, per germline. V gave up 2 bases and J gave up 8 bases, with 15 bases separating them. This CDR3 comprises 15 residues. In nucleotides, the CDR3 is TGTGCCAGCTCACCAGATACAGGGTCGCGGGAAAAACTGTTTTTT. Translation gives CASSPDTGSREKLFF. Combining the CDR3 with reference TRBV18 and TRBJ1-4 gives the whole variable domain NAGVMQNPRHLVRRRGQEARLRCSPMKGHSHVYWYRQLPEEGLKFMVYLQKENIIDESGMPKERFSAEFPKEGPSILRIQQVVRGDSAAYFCASSPDTGSREKLFFGSGTQLSVL.

This chain uses TRBV28 with TRBJ2-7; 13 positions match TRBD2. The CDR3 runs 15 residues. Germline CDR1 is MDHEN and CDR2 is SYDVKM. Losses at the gene ends were 5 bases for V and 3 bases for J; bases not matched to a gene: 4. CDR3 loop: CASSETSGRLYEQYF. For the CDR3, the DNA is TGTGCCAGCAGTGAGACTAGCGGGAGGCTCTACGAGCAGTACTTC.

This clone showed up just a few times. The V call is TRBV6-5, the J call TRBJ1-3; no firm D call. V was shortened by 8 bases and J by 7 bases, with 15 bases between the two germline ends. The length of the CDR3 is 13 residues. Looked up from germline, CDR1 is MNHEY and CDR2 is SVGAGI. CDR3 sequence (DNA): TGTGCCAGCCGGAGTACACCTGCGAACACCATATATTTT. This gives the protein CASRSTPANTIYF.

Here the CDR3 reads CASNSELTVRAKNIQYF. For the CDR3, the DNA is TGTGCCAGCAACTCTGAATTGACAGTTCGTGCCAAAAACATTCAGTACTTC. The chain uses TRBV28 and TRBJ2-4; weak D call: TRBD1 (5 bases). Deletions cut 7 bases from V and 1 base from J, with 20 bases between. From germline, CDR1 is MDHEN and CDR2 SYDVKM. The CDR3 contains 17 residues.

The chain combines TRBV28 with TRBJ1-3; D gene ambiguous. The CDR3 length is 14 residues. Trimming left V 7 bases short and J 1 base short, with 11 bases between. Per germline, CDR1 MDHEN and CDR2 SYDVKM. The CDR3 bases are TGTGCCAGCACCCTATCCCGGTCTGGAAACACCATATATTTT. The encoded protein is CASTLSRSGNTIYF.

This clone was counted a few times. Other DNA sequences within the sample encode an identical CDR3. The chain recombines TRBV19 with TRBJ1-1, with 9 bases aligning to TRBD1. V dropped 10 bases and J dropped 2; count of bases not matched to a gene: 5. The CDR3 length is 13 residues. The germline V gene encodes CDR1 LNHDA and CDR2 SQIVND (reference sequence). The CDR3 protein is CATATGGNTEAFF. The CDR3 region has the DNA TGTGCCACCGCGACAGGGGGTAACACTGAAGCTTTCTTT.

The V gene is TRBV2, the J gene TRBJ2-7; perhaps TRBD2 as D (6 bases). Germline V gene sequence: CDR1 SNHLY, CDR2 FYNNEI. V lost 2 bases and J 1 base, leaving 12 bases between the germline ends. There are 15 residues in the CDR3. CDR3 in DNA: TGTGCCAGCAGTGAAAGCGGGCTACCATCCTACGAGCAGTACTTC. It specifies CASSESGLPSYEQYF.

The chain is built from TRBV7-9 and TRBJ1-6, with D hard to call. The CDR3 has 14 amino acids. V was trimmed by 2 bases and J by 7 bases, leaving 9 bases between them. Per germline, CDR1 SEHNR and CDR2 FQNEAQ (reference sequence). CDR3 DNA sequence: TGTGCCAGCAGCTTAACGGAGGTAAATTCACCCCTCCACTTT. Encoded protein: CASSLTEVNSPLHF.

The V and J genes are TRBV5-1 and TRBJ2-7; 9 bases map to TRBD2. This CDR3 region has 15 residues. Germline V lookup: CDR1 SGHRS, CDR2 YFSETQ. With V trimmed by 4 bases and J by 7 bases, 12 bases remained unmatched. The CDR3 coding sequence is TGCGCCAGCAGCGAACTACTAGCGGGTCCGGGGGAGCAGTACTTC. Translation: CASSELLAGPGEQYF.

The rearrangement links TRBV4-3 to TRBJ2-3; 12 bases fit TRBD1. The CDR3 loop spans 18 amino acids. With V trimmed by 5 bases and J by 5 bases, 14 bases remained unmatched. Germline V gene sequence: CDR1 LGHNA, CDR2 YSLEER. CDR3 loop: CASSTESGGQGAIDTQYF. CDR3 bases: TGCGCCAGCAGCACCGAAAGTGGGGGACAGGGGGCTATAGATACGCAGTATTTT.

A few counts support this clone. V is TRBV27 and J is TRBJ2-7; a weak D match, TRBD2 (5 bases). Trimming took 4 bases from V and 5 from J, leaving 15 bases between them. CDR3 length: 14 residues. Germline-derived CDR1 and CDR2 are MNHEY and SMNVEV (reference sequence). Written as DNA, the CDR3 is TGTGCCAGCAGTTGGGCTAGCAGCCTACACGAGCAGTACTTC. Amino acids: CASSWASSLHEQYF.

V usage is TRBV27 and J usage is TRBJ2-3, with TRBD2 as a possible D gene (6 bases). The CDR3 sequence is 14 residues long. Trimming removed 0 bases at V and 4 bases at J, with 8 bases between. CDR1 and CDR2 from the germline V gene are MNHEY and SMNVEV (reference sequence). The CDR3 loop is CASSLSDYSDTQYF. The CDR3 bases are TGTGCCAGCAGTTTATCGGACTACTCAGATACGCAGTATTTT.

This chain joins TRBV6-6 and TRBJ2-7; D is undetermined. Trimming stripped 1 base from V and 6 bases from J, with 10 bases between. Germline assignment: CDR1 MNHNY and CDR2 SVGAGI (reference sequence). The CDR3 extends over 13 amino acids. The CDR3 nucleotides are TGTGCCAGCAGTTACTATTACGAGAGCGAGCAGTACTTC. It encodes CASSYYYESEQYF.

The DNA of the CDR3 is TGCGCCAGCAGCTTGGCAGGCTATGGCTACACCTTC. This encodes CASSLAGYGYTF. V usage is TRBV5-1 and J usage is TRBJ1-2; no clear D. V gave up 0 bases and J gave up 4 bases, with 4 bases separating them. Germline V gene data show CDR1 as SGHRS and CDR2 as YFSETQ. This CDR3 has 12 residues. The full variable domain, completed using reference TRBV5-1 and TRBJ1-2, is KAGVTQTPRYLIKTRGQQVTLSCSPISGHRSVSWYQQTPGQGLQFLFEYFSETQRNKGNFPGRFSGRQFSNSRSEMNVSTLELGDSALYLCASSLAGYGYTFGSGTRLTVV.

This clone turned up a few times. The chain recombines TRBV2 with TRBJ2-1, with 13 positions matching TRBD2. With 6 bases clipped from V and 7 bases from J, the junction kept 6 bases outside the gene matches. This CDR3 comprises 15 residues. Germline loops: CDR1 SNHLY, CDR2 FYNNEI. CDR3 in DNA: TGTGCCAGCAGGGGGACTAGCGGGAAAGGTAATGAGCAGTTCTTC. Protein product: CASRGTSGKGNEQFF. Together with reference TRBV2 and TRBJ2-1, the CDR3 gives the full variable domain: EPEVTQTPSHQVTQMGQEVILRCVPISNHLYFYWYRQILGQKVEFLVSFYNNEISEKSEIFDDQFSVERPDGSNFTLKIRSTKLEDSAMYFCASRGTSGKGNEQFFGPGTRLTVL.

This sequence joins TRBV18 and TRBJ1-1; no reliable D call. Trimming took off 2 bases at V and 1 base at J, with 14 bases between the two ends. The CDR3 totals 16 residues. CDR1 KGHSH and CDR2 LQKENI come from the germline V gene. CDR3 protein: CASSPRGGLGNTEAFF. CDR3 coding DNA: TGTGCCAGCTCACCAAGAGGAGGGCTAGGGAACACTGAAGCTTTCTTT.